The T cell receptor (beta chain) under discussion was sequenced for a study of neoadjuvant anti-PD-1 for oral cavity cancer. Study observations and caveats: Treg/Th17 ratio rose with pretreatment blood and fell with post-treatment tumor TCRbeta clonality.

Libraries were prepared by immunoSEQ multiplex PCR; TCRdb keeps only in-frame clonotypes and omits some of them. The sample contains about 5,700 clones, almost 60% of which appear only once. In regard to this clone: What it recognizes is unknown.

Stage II-IVA oral cavity squamous cell carcinoma was new and untreated by systemic or radiation therapy. The CDR3 is 11 residues long. Looked up from germline, CDR1 is MNHEY and CDR2 is SMNVEV (reference sequence). J lost 10 bases, V lost 6 bases, and 4 bases had no gene match. The chain has TRBV27 and TRBJ1-1, with 8 bases aligning to TRBD1. Sequencing was performed on tumor tissue, taken before nivolumab (anti-PD-1) treatment. The sequence derives from a person between 40 and 85 years old with oral cavity squamous cell carcinoma. The CDR3 region is CASRLQGAAFF. The DNA of the CDR3 is TGTGCCAGCAGACTTCAGGGGGCAGCTTTCTTT.